Here is one T cell receptor (beta chain) with its context. This CDR3 has 14 residues. Germline CDR1 SGHRS, CDR2 YFSETQ. Deletions cut 4 bases from V and 6 bases from J, with 13 bases between. The sample comes from a study of Graves' ophthalmopathy and Graves' hyperthyroidism. Amplified TCR beta CDR3 regions were obtained using RNA transcripts as template. Second-round multiplex PCR came after first-round RT-PCR with HTBI primers. One entry per CDR3 protein results from TCRdb running MiXCR on the multiplex PCR reads. The sample contains approximately 700,000 distinct CDR3 sequences, about two fifths of which appear only once.

This chain links TRBV5-1 with TRBJ2-2; no reliable D call. This receptor was identified in an adult man with Graves' ophthalmopathy. The source material was peripheral blood. The DNA of the CDR3 is TGCGCCAGCAGCCAACCCCCGAGCGCCGGGGAGCTGTTTTTT. Translation: CASSQPPSAGELFF.